The sequence of this T cell receptor (beta chain) was determined in a study of regulatory T cells in long-lasting Graves disease. Background on the study: Newly diagnosed Graves' patients had taken antithyroid drugs under 3 months. Broader study findings: Preferential use of TRBV28, TRBJ1-2 and TRBJ2-5 was seen in persistent disease.

The time point here: newly diagnosed GD, antithyroid drugs for less than 3 months. TCR sequences were obtained from RNA taken from PBMCs. In the case of this clonotype: The antigen is not known.

According to the study, TCR beta libraries were built with iRepertoire HTBI primers and CDR3-region Arm-PCR. TCRdb called the multiplex PCR reads again in MiXCR, with one record for every CDR3 protein. Of 200,000 to 300,000 distinct CDR3 sequences in the sample, roughly a fifth were seen once. V lost 7 bases, J lost 2 bases, and 11 bases lay in between. Germline assignment: CDR1 MNHNS and CDR2 SASEGT. The CDR3 consists of 13 residues. V usage is TRBV6-1 and J usage is TRBJ1-2; no reliable D call. This specimen consisted of peripheral blood mononuclear cells (PBMCs), obtained at new diagnosis, from a patient treated with antithyroid drugs. This sequence was found in a female donor with Graves disease. The CDR3 DNA reads as TGTGCCAGCACCCAAGACGGAAACTATGGCTACACCTTC. Protein sequence: CASTQDGNYGYTF.